A single TCR beta chain is shown here with its context. The read ends 3 residues early relative to the CDR3; the germline J gene fills the gap. The CDR3 covers 13 residues. CDR1 is SGHNT, CDR2 YENEEA, per germline. V shed 4 bases and J shed 5 bases, with 8 bases lying between them. This entry belongs to a study of T cells in women clearing cervical HPV infection. Here immunoSEQ multiplex PCR was the method, and the copy in TCRdb shows in-frame clones only, minus some. Its table records about 30,000 clones. The clonotype was recovered from a woman between 18 and 69 years old with a cervical HPV16 infection that either progressed to CIN3+ or cleared (not recorded which). The V and J genes are TRBV11-3 and TRBJ2-2, with D maybe TRBD2 (5 bases). The sequenced material came from blood buffy coat. CDR3 bases read: TGTGCCAGCAGCTCTTTAGCGACCGGGGAG. Residues: CASSSLATGE. The whole CDR3 protein reads CASSSLATGELFF.